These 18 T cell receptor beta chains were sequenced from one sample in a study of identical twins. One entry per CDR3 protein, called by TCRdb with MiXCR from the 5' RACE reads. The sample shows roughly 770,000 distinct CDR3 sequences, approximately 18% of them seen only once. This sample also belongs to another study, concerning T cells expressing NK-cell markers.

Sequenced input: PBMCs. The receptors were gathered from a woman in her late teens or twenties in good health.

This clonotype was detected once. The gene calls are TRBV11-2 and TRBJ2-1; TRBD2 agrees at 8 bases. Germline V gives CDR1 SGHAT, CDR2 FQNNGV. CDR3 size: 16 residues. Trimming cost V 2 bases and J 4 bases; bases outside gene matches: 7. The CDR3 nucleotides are TGTGCCAGCAGCTTAAAAACCGGGAGGGGGTACAATGAGCAGTTCTTC. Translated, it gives CASSLKTGRGYNEQFF.

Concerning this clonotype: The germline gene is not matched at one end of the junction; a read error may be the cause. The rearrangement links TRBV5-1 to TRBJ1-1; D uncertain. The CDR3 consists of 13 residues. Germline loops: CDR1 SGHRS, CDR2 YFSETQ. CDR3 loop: CASSLYTNAEAFF. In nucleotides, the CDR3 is TGCGCCAGCAGCTTGTACACGAACGCTGAAGCTTTCTTT.

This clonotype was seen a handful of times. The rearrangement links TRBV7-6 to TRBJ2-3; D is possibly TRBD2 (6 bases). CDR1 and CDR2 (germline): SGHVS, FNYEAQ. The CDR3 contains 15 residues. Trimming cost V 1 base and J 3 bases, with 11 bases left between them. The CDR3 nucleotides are TGTGCCAGCAGCTTAGGCGGGGCGGAAACAGATACGCAGTATTTT. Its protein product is CASSLGGAETDTQYF.

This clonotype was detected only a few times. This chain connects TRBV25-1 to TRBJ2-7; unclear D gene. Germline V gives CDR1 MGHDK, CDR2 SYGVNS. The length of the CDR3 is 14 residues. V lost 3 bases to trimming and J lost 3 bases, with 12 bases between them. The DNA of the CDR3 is TGTGCCAGCAGTGACCGCACGCTAGGCTACGAGCAGTACTTC. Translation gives CASSDRTLGYEQYF.

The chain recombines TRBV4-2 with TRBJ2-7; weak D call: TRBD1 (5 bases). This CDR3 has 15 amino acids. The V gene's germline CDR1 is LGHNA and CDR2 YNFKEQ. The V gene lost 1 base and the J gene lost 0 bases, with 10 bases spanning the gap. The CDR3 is CASSQGRQSSYEQYF. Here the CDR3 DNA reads TGTGCCAGCAGCCAAGGCCGACAGAGCTCCTACGAGCAGTACTTC.

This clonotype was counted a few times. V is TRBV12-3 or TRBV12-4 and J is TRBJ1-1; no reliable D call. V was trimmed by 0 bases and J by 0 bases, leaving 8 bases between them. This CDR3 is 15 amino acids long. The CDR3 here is CASSLAFSMNTEAFF. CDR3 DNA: TGTGCCAGCAGTTTAGCATTCAGTATGAACACTGAAGCTTTCTTT.

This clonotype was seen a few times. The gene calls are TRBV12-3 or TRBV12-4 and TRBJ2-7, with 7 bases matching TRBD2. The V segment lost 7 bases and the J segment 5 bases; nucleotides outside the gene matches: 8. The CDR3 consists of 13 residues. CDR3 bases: TGTGCCAGCACCTCAGCGGGATACGACGAGCAGTACTTC. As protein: CASTSAGYDEQYF.

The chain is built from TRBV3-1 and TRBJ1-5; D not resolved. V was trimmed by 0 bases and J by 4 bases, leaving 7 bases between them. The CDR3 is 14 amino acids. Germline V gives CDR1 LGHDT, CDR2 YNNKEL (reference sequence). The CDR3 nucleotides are TGTGCCAGCAGCCAAGATTTAGTGAATCAGCCCCAGCATTTT. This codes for CASSQDLVNQPQHF.

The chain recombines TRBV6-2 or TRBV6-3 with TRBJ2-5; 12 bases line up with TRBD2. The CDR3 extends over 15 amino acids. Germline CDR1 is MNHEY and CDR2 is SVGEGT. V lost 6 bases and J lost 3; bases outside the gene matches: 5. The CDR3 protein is CASRFRLAGEETQYF. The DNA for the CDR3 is TGTGCCAGCAGATTCAGACTAGCGGGGGAAGAGACCCAGTACTTC.

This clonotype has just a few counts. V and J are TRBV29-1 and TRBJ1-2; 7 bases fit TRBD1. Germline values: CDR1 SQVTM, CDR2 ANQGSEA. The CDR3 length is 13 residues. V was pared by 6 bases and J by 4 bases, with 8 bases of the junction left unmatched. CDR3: CSVEGQKSYGYTF. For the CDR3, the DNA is TGCAGCGTCGAGGGACAGAAATCCTATGGCTACACCTTC.

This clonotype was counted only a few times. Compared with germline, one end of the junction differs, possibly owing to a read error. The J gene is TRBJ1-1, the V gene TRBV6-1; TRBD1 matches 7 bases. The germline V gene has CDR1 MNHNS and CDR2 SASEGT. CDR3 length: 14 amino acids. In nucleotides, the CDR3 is TGTGCCAGCAGGGAAGGGGGCGTCGGCACTGAAGCTTTCTTT. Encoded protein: CASREGGVGTEAFF.

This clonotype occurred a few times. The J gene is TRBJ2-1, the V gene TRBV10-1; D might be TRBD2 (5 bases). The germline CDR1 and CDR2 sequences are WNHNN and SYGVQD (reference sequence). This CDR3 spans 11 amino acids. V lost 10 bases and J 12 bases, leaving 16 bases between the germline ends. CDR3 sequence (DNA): TGCGCCACCGACTACCTCGGACGGCAGTTCTTC. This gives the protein CATDYLGRQFF.

The CDR3, as DNA: TGCATCGCGGGGCCCAGTTCCGGCAATGAGCAGTTCTTC. This translates into CIAGPSSGNEQFF. V usage is TRBV29-1 and J usage is TRBJ2-1; possible D gene TRBD2, 6 bases. CDR1 is SQVTM, CDR2 ANQGSEA, per germline. The CDR3 spans 13 residues.

The CDR3 DNA is TGTGCCAGCAGCGGCCGGAAGCGGGGCCTGTACAATGAGCAGTTCTTC. Translated, it gives CASSGRKRGLYNEQFF. The rearrangement uses TRBV5-6 and TRBJ2-1, with 7 bases that match TRBD2. Looked up from germline, CDR1 is SGHDT and CDR2 is YYEEEE. The CDR3 sequence is 16 residues long. V was pared by 4 bases and J by 4 bases, with 11 bases of the junction left unmatched. Full variable domain (missing parts from reference TRBV5-6 and TRBJ2-1): DAGVTQSPTHLIKTRGQQVTLRCSPKSGHDTVSWYQQALGQGPQFIFQYYEEEERQRGNFPDRFSGHQFPNYSSELNVNALLLGDSALYLCASSGRKRGLYNEQFFGPGTRLTVL.

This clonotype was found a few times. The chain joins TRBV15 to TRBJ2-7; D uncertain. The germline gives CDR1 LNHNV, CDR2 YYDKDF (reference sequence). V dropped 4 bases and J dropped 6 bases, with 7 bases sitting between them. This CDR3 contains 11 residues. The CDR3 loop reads CATSTVREQYF. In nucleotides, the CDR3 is TGTGCCACCAGCACTGTACGCGAGCAGTACTTC.

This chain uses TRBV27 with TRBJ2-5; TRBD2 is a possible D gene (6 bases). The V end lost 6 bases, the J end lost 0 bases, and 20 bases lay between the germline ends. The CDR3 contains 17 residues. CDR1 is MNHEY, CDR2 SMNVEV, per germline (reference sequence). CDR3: CASRPGEGIEYQETQYF. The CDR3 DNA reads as TGTGCCAGCAGGCCGGGAGAGGGCATCGAGTACCAAGAGACCCAGTACTTC.

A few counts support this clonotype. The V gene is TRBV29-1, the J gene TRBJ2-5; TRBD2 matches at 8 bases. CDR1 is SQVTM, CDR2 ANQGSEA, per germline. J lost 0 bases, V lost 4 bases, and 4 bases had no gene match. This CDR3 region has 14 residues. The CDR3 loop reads CSVGASGYQETQYF. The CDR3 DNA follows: TGCAGCGTTGGTGCTAGCGGGTACCAAGAGACCCAGTACTTC.

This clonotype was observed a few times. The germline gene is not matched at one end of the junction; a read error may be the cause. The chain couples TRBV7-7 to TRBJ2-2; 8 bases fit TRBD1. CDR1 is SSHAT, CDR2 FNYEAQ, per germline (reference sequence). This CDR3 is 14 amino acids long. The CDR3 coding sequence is TGTGCTAGCAGCCCCAGGACAGGGACCGGGGAGCTGTTTTTT. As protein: CASSPRTGTGELFF.